The next 30 T cell receptor beta chains were all read from a single sample in a study of blood T cell repertoires in COVID-19. TCRdb keeps only in-frame clones here, not all; method: immunoSEQ multiplex PCR. The sample has over 65,000 clones, roughly 88% seen once. The sequenced sample was peripheral blood. Every receptor here comes from a woman in her sixties or seventies with acute or convalescent COVID-19.

The chain couples TRBV28 to TRBJ2-1, with D possibly being TRBD2 (5 bases). Germline V gives CDR1 MDHEN, CDR2 SYDVKM. There are 13 residues in the CDR3. V was pared by 10 bases and J by 12 bases, with 22 bases between. CDR3 amino acids: CATQSPAEVGQFF. CDR3 DNA sequence: TGTGCCACACAATCCCCGGCGGAGGTGGGGCAGTTCTTC.

The chain has TRBV5-1 and TRBJ1-1; 7 bases align to TRBD1. The CDR3 covers 14 residues. V shed 0 bases and J 4 bases; nucleotides not matched to a gene: 3. Germline-derived CDR1 and CDR2 are SGHRS and YFSETQ. CDR3: CASSLVGGPTEAFF. In DNA form, the CDR3 reads TGCGCCAGCAGCTTGGTAGGGGGCCCCACTGAAGCTTTCTTT.

This clone was seen more than once but under ten times. The chain combines TRBV20-1 with TRBJ2-1; D is unclear. V was trimmed by 2 bases and J by 10 bases, leaving 9 bases between them. The CDR3 has 11 amino acids. Looked up from germline, CDR1 is DFQATT and CDR2 is SNEGSKA (reference sequence). The CDR3 region is CSARLHSEQFF. In DNA, the CDR3 is TGCAGTGCTAGACTCCACAGCGAGCAGTTCTTC.

The V and J genes are TRBV3-1 (or the pseudogene TRBV3-2) and TRBJ1-3; a possible D gene is TRBD1 (5 bases). CDR3 length: 15 residues. V was pared by 2 bases and J by 2 bases, with 10 bases between. Germline lookup yields CDR1 LGHDT and CDR2 YNNKEL (reference sequence). The CDR3 bases are TGTGCCAGCAGCCAAACCGGGGGGACTGGAAACACCATATATTTT. Residues: CASSQTGGTGNTIYF.

The V and J genes are TRBV20-1 and TRBJ2-5; weak D call: TRBD1 (5 bases). Per germline, CDR1 DFQATT and CDR2 SNEGSKA (reference sequence). The CDR3 has 11 residues. Trimming pared 6 bases from V and 0 bases from J, leaving 5 bases between. CDR3 sequence reads: CSAQDQETQYF. As DNA, the CDR3 is TGCAGTGCACAGGACCAAGAGACCCAGTACTTC.

The rearrangement links TRBV6-2 or TRBV6-3 to TRBJ2-3; the D gene is possibly TRBD2 (5 bases). V was clipped by 5 bases and J by 0 bases, with 15 bases between them. Looked up from germline, CDR1 is MNHEY and CDR2 is SVGEGT. The CDR3 consists of 16 residues. CDR3 amino acids: CASSTRVRDSTDTQYF. CDR3 bases: TGTGCCAGCAGTACGCGGGTACGAGATAGCACAGATACGCAGTATTTT.

This chain connects TRBV7-2 to TRBJ2-1; 10 bases fit TRBD2. There are 16 residues in the CDR3. Germline V gene lookup returns CDR1 SGHTA and CDR2 FQGNSA. J was trimmed by 0 bases and V by 5 bases; bases with no gene match: 4. The CDR3 coding sequence is TGTGCCAGCAGCCCCTTAGCGGGAGGCTCCTACAATGAGCAGTTCTTC. This encodes CASSPLAGGSYNEQFF.

The J gene is TRBJ1-1, the V gene TRBV7-2; D gene uncertain. V dropped 10 bases and J dropped 7 bases, with 10 bases sitting between them. Germline V gene sequence: CDR1 SGHTA, CDR2 FQGNSA. The CDR3 is made up of 10 amino acids. As DNA, the CDR3 is TGTGCCACCGTTGGAGGTGAAGCTTTCTTT. Translation gives CATVGGEAFF.

The chain has TRBV2 and TRBJ1-2; D gene unclear. Germline V gives CDR1 SNHLY, CDR2 FYNNEI. The CDR3 has 12 residues. V was shortened by 2 bases and J by 4 bases, with 5 bases between the two germline ends. CDR3 sequence reads: CASSESGYGYTF. DNA of the CDR3: TGTGCCAGCAGTGAATCGGGCTATGGCTACACCTTC.

The chain couples TRBV19 to TRBJ2-4, with TRBD2 as a possible D gene (6 bases). Germline V lookup: CDR1 LNHDA, CDR2 SQIVND (reference sequence). V shed 3 bases and J shed 0 bases, with 12 bases lying between them. There are 16 residues in the CDR3. CDR3 DNA sequence: TGTGCCAGTAGTATTGGCGGGGTTCTAGCCAAAAACATTCAGTACTTC. It encodes CASSIGGVLAKNIQYF.

The chain has TRBV29-1 and TRBJ2-3; 10 bases line up with TRBD2. V gave up 7 bases and J gave up 3 bases; unmatched junction bases: 7. CDR1 and CDR2 (germline): SQVTM, ANQGSEA. The CDR3 contains 14 residues. The CDR3 DNA sequence: TGCAGCGCAGAGCGGGGGGGCGGGACAGATACGCAGTATTTT. It translates to CSAERGGGTDTQYF.

The J gene is TRBJ1-1, the V gene TRBV7-8, with D perhaps matching TRBD1 (5 bases). CDR3 length: 15 residues. Germline CDR1 reads SGHVS; CDR2 reads FQNEAQ. The germline V and J ends were trimmed by 1 base and 2 bases, with 11 bases remaining between them. The CDR3: CASSLEGQANTEAFF. The CDR3 DNA reads as TGTGCCAGCAGCTTAGAGGGGCAGGCTAACACTGAAGCTTTCTTT.

The J gene is TRBJ1-2, the V gene TRBV2; 12 positions match TRBD1. The CDR3 consists of 15 residues. CDR1 and CDR2 (germline): SNHLY, FYNNEI. Trimming at V came to 6 bases and at J to 2 bases, leaving 4 bases not matched to a gene. The DNA of the CDR3 is TGTGCCAGCAGGGGACAGGGGGCCTCAAACTATGGCTACACCTTC. Encoded protein: CASRGQGASNYGYTF.

The V gene is TRBV21-1, the J gene TRBJ2-4; the table's TRBD1 call for D was not verified on the DNA. TRBV21-1 is reported as a pseudogene. This CDR3 has 18 residues. The DNA for the CDR3 is TGTGCCAGATGGGACAGGGGGAATAGGGTCGTAGCCAAAAACATTCAGTACTTC. Encoded protein: CARWDRGNRVVAKNIQYF.

The chain employs TRBV5-1 and TRBJ2-5, with D unresolved. The CDR3 is 12 residues long. The germline V and J ends were trimmed by 2 bases and 5 bases, with 7 bases remaining between them. Germline assignment: CDR1 SGHRS and CDR2 YFSETQ. The CDR3 reads CASSLLSETQYF. The CDR3 DNA reads as TGCGCCAGCAGCTTACTCTCGGAGACCCAGTACTTC.

The chain uses TRBV2 and TRBJ2-5, with D possibly TRBD2 on 5 matching bases. The CDR3 has 15 residues. The V gene's germline CDR1 is SNHLY and CDR2 FYNNEI. Trimming stripped 1 base from V and 5 bases from J, with 14 bases between. For the CDR3, the DNA is TGTGCCAGCAGTGAAGGTTCAGACCGAGGGGAGACCCAGTACTTC. As protein: CASSEGSDRGETQYF. Using reference TRBV2 and TRBJ2-5 for the parts outside the CDR3, the full variable domain is EPEVTQTPSHQVTQMGQEVILRCVPISNHLYFYWYRQILGQKVEFLVSFYNNEISEKSEIFDDQFSVERPDGSNFTLKIRSTKLEDSAMYFCASSEGSDRGETQYFGPGTRLLVL.

The rearrangement uses TRBV2 and TRBJ1-5, with a weak D call TRBD1 (6 bases). This CDR3 comprises 13 residues. Germline loops: CDR1 SNHLY, CDR2 FYNNEI. Trimming removed 5 bases from V and 9 bases from J, with 14 bases in between. CDR3: CASSRQADSPQHF. The DNA of the CDR3 is TGTGCCAGCAGTCGACAGGCAGATTCGCCCCAGCATTTT.

The rearrangement joins TRBV5-5 to TRBJ1-2; unclear D gene. CDR1 and CDR2 from the germline V gene are SGHKS and YYEKEE (reference sequence). Deletions cut 0 bases from V and 8 bases from J, with 11 bases between. The CDR3 consists of 13 residues. CDR3 DNA sequence: TGTGCCAGCAGCTTGGCCGGGCCGGGGGGCTACACCTTC. This sequence encodes CASSLAGPGGYTF.

The V and J genes are TRBV27 and TRBJ1-1; tentative D call: TRBD1 (5 bases). Germline values: CDR1 MNHEY, CDR2 SMNVEV (reference sequence). V lost 6 bases to trimming and J lost 3 bases, with 20 bases between them. This CDR3 has 16 amino acids. The CDR3 DNA reads as TGTGCCAGCAGCCCCGTAAGGGGCCATGGCGACACTGAAGCTTTCTTT. It encodes CASSPVRGHGDTEAFF.

This chain joins TRBV7-3 and TRBJ2-5; the match to TRBD2 covers 15 bases. With 4 bases clipped from V and 7 bases from J, the junction kept 4 bases outside the gene matches. Germline CDR1 is SGHTA and CDR2 is FQGTGA. The CDR3 contains 15 residues. CDR3 nucleotide sequence: TGTGCCAGCAGCTCCACGGGACTAGCGGGGGGGACCCAGTACTTC. This gives the protein CASSSTGLAGGTQYF.

As DNA, the CDR3 is TGTGCCAGCACCCCGGGACTAGCGGCAGATACGCAGTATTTT. It specifies CASTPGLAADTQYF. The chain joins TRBV2 to TRBJ2-3; the match to TRBD2 covers 11 bases. V lost 7 bases to trimming and J lost 4 bases; unmatched junction nucleotides: 4. The length of the CDR3 is 14 residues. Germline loops: CDR1 SNHLY, CDR2 FYNNEI.

The rearrangement joins TRBV5-1 to TRBJ2-5; perhaps TRBD2 as D (5 bases). Trimming shortened V by 0 bases and J by 1 base, and 13 bases separated the two germline ends. Germline V gives CDR1 SGHRS, CDR2 YFSETQ. The CDR3 sequence is 16 residues long. In nucleotides, the CDR3 is TGCGCCAGCAGCTTGGCCGGGGTACCCGTCCAAGAGACCCAGTACTTC. The encoded protein is CASSLAGVPVQETQYF.

The rearrangement links TRBV9 to TRBJ2-2; D is possibly TRBD1 (6 bases). There are 16 residues in the CDR3. V shed 3 bases and J shed 5 bases, with 17 bases lying between them. From germline, CDR1 is SGDLS and CDR2 YYNGEE. CDR3 nucleotides: TGTGCCAGCAGCGACAGGGAAGGCCTGGGAACCGGGGAGCTGTTTTTT. Translating gives CASSDREGLGTGELFF.

The rearrangement uses TRBV5-6 and TRBJ2-3, with a weak D call TRBD2 (6 bases). Germline loops: CDR1 SGHDT, CDR2 YYEEEE. There are 17 residues in the CDR3. V dropped 3 bases and J dropped 0 bases, with 17 bases sitting between them. CDR3 in amino acids: CASSWGGRVLSTDTQYF. DNA of the CDR3: TGTGCCAGCAGCTGGGGAGGAAGGGTCCTTAGCACAGATACGCAGTATTTT.

The rearrangement uses TRBV4-2 and TRBJ1-1, with unresolved D. The CDR3 is 13 residues long. Between the trimmed V and J ends, which lost 4 bases and 7 bases, there was a span of 13 bases. Germline-derived CDR1 and CDR2 are LGHNA and YNFKEQ. The chain's CDR3 is CASSPHWEGEAFF. CDR3 DNA sequence: TGTGCCAGCAGCCCTCACTGGGAGGGTGAAGCTTTCTTT.

This clone was seen once. The rearrangement uses TRBV27 and TRBJ1-4; no definite D call. In germline, CDR1 is MNHEY, CDR2 SMNVEV (reference sequence). Trimming cost V 3 bases and J 12 bases, with 17 bases left between them. CDR3 length: 14 residues. The chain's CDR3 is CASSFRPTNSQLFF. The CDR3 DNA reads as TGTGCCAGCAGTTTCCGGCCGACTAATTCCCAACTGTTTTTT.

In this sample, this clone turned up a few times. The V gene is TRBV18, the J gene TRBJ2-2, with TRBD2 matching 7 bases. Looked up from germline, CDR1 is KGHSH and CDR2 is LQKENI. J gave up 1 base and V 1 base, and 0 bases lay outside the gene matches. CDR3 length equals 15 residues. The CDR3 region has the DNA TGTGCCAGCTCACCACTAGCGGGGAACACCGGGGAGCTGTTTTTT. It encodes CASSPLAGNTGELFF.

The genes are TRBV2 and TRBJ2-1, with D possibly TRBD1 on 6 matching bases. Trimming shortened V by 7 bases and J by 10 bases, and 17 bases separated the two germline ends. The CDR3 is made up of 13 amino acids. Germline V lookup: CDR1 SNHLY, CDR2 FYNNEI. The DNA for the CDR3 is TGTGCCAGCACCAGGGGTATTGGAGGAGAGCAGTTCTTC. Encoded protein: CASTRGIGGEQFF.

This chain links TRBV13 with TRBJ1-2; D is perhaps TRBD1 (5 bases). CDR1 is PRHDT, CDR2 FYEKMQ, per germline (reference sequence). This CDR3 has 15 residues. V lost 5 bases, J lost 1 base, and 14 bases lay in between. This chain's CDR3 is CASSLRQINNYGYTF. The CDR3 bases are TGTGCCAGCAGCCTTCGACAGATTAATAACTATGGCTACACCTTC.

This chain uses TRBV7-9 with TRBJ1-2, with 7 bases fitting TRBD1. Trimming removed 1 base from V and 7 bases from J; junction bases left unmatched: 6. The CDR3 consists of 14 residues. Per the germline V gene, CDR1 is SEHNR and CDR2 is FQNEAQ (reference sequence). CDR3 sequence: CASSLEAGGSGYTF. The CDR3, as DNA: TGTGCCAGCAGCTTAGAGGCAGGGGGGAGTGGCTACACCTTC. Looking up the rest from reference TRBV7-9 and TRBJ1-2 gives the full variable domain: DTGVSQNPRHKITKRGQNVTFRCDPISEHNRLYWYRQTLGQGPEFLTYFQNEAQLEKSRLLSDRFSAERPKGSFSTLEIQRTEQGDSAMYLCASSLEAGGSGYTFGSGTRLTVV.